Presented here are 5 T cell receptor beta chains from one specimen sequenced in a study of blood T cell repertoires in COVID-19 (dated by TCRdb to about 2020). Library construction relied on the immunoSEQ multiplex PCR assay. The table was pulled from immuneACCESS by TCRdb, which kept in-frame rearrangements only. Such tables lose some clones; where checked, under half of the loss comes from unresolved V genes, and the rest has no known cause. This sample is represented by 150,000 to 200,000 clones; roughly 80% of them were singletons. The ten most abundant clones make up approximately 2.6% of the sample. The sample was peripheral blood. The source is a human donor with acute or convalescent COVID-19. The donor label of this sample is uncertain.

The DNA of the CDR3 is TGTGCCAGCAGTGGGTTTCGGACAAACTATGGCTACACCTTC. Translated: CASSGFRTNYGYTF. The J gene is TRBJ1-2, the V gene TRBV2, with D possibly TRBD1 on 5 matching bases. CDR1 is SNHLY, CDR2 FYNNEI, per germline. V lost 4 bases to trimming and J lost 2 bases, with 11 bases between them. This CDR3 region has 14 residues.

The rearrangement uses TRBV5-1 and TRBJ1-6, with D perhaps TRBD1 (5 bases). With 2 bases removed from V and 9 bases from J, the gap between germline ends came to 15 bases. The CDR3 consists of 15 residues. Germline V gene data show CDR1 as SGHRS and CDR2 as YFSETQ. CDR3: CASSFGGLVGSPLHF. The CDR3 DNA reads as TGCGCCAGCAGCTTCGGGGGTTTGGTGGGTTCACCCCTCCACTTT.

The V call is TRBV27, the J call TRBJ2-7, with D maybe TRBD2 (6 bases). The CDR3 has 14 amino acids. Germline V gene lookup returns CDR1 MNHEY and CDR2 SMNVEV (reference sequence). The V end lost 1 base, the J end lost 2 bases, and 9 bases lay between the germline ends. CDR3 sequence reads: CASSLWEDPYEQYF. The CDR3 DNA sequence: TGTGCCAGCAGTTTATGGGAGGACCCCTACGAGCAGTACTTC.

The chain links TRBV5-1 to TRBJ2-1; D is uncertain. Germline CDR1 SGHRS, CDR2 YFSETQ. This CDR3 has 16 residues. V was shortened by 1 base and J by 0 bases, with 11 bases between the two germline ends. CDR3: CASSLIRFSSYNEQFF. DNA of the CDR3: TGCGCCAGCAGCTTGATTCGGTTTAGCTCCTACAATGAGCAGTTCTTC.

This clone came up once. This chain joins TRBV3-1 (or the pseudogene TRBV3-2) and TRBJ1-6; D possibly corresponds to TRBD1 (5 bases). V lost 3 bases and J 4 bases, leaving 10 bases between the germline ends. This CDR3 has 15 amino acids. Germline lookup yields CDR1 LGHDT and CDR2 YNNKEL (reference sequence). The CDR3 protein is CASSQEGAYNSPLHF. The CDR3 nucleotides read TGTGCCAGCAGCCAGGAAGGGGCTTATAATTCACCCCTCCACTTT.